The clone carrying this T cell receptor (beta chain) was recorded only once. Antigen unknown. This sample stems from a study of graft-versus-host responses after intestinal transplantation. Using immunoSEQ multiplex PCR, the repertoire was profiled, and TCRdb retains in-frame clones only, with some absent. The data hold around 95,000 clones, with roughly 90% observed a single time. The clonotype was recovered from a human donor who was the organ donor for an intestinal transplant. The sample consisted of unstimulated CD4+ T cells sorted from spleen or lymph node cells, taken before transplant.

The CDR3 here is CASSWRRGVTNTGELFF. The DNA for the CDR3 is TGTGCCAGCAGCTGGAGGCGGGGGGTTACGAACACCGGGGAGCTGTTTTTT. This chain joins TRBV7-2 and TRBJ2-2, with 8 bases identical to TRBD2. The germline V gene encodes CDR1 SGHTA and CDR2 FQGNSA. This CDR3 is 17 amino acids long. V lost 4 bases, J lost 0 bases, and 7 bases stayed unmatched.